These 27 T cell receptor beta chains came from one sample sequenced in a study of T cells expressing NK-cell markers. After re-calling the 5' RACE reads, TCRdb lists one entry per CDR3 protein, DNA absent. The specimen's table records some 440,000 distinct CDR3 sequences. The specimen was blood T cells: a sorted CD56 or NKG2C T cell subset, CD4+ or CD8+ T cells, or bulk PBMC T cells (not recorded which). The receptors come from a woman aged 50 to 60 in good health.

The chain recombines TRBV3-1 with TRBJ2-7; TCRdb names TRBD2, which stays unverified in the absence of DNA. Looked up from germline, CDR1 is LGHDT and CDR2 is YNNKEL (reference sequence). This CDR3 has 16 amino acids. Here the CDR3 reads CASSQDWGSRAYEQYF.

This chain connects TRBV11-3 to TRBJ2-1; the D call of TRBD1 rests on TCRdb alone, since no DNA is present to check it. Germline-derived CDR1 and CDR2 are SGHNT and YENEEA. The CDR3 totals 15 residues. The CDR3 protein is CASTIRGGMLDEQFF.

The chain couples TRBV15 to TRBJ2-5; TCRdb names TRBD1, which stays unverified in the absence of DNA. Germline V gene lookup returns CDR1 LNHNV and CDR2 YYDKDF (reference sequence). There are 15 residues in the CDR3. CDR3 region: CATSRGGAERETQYF. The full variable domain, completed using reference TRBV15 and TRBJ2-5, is DAMVIQNPRYQVTQFGKPVTLSCSQTLNHNVMYWYQQKSSQAPKLLFHYYDKDFNNEADTPDNFQSRRPNTSFCFLDIRSPGLGDTAMYLCATSRGGAERETQYFGPGTRLLVL.

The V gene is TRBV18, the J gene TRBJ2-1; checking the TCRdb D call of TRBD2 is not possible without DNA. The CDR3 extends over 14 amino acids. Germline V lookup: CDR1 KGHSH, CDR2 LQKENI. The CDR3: CASTRTSGRNEQFF.

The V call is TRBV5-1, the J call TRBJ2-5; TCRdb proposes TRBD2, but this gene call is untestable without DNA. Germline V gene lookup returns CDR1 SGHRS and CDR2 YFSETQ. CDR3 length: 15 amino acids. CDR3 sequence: CASSPRLAGGETQYF.

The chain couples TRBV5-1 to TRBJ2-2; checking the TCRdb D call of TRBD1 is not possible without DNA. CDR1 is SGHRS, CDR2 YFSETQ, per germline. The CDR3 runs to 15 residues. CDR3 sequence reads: CASEQTGARTGELFF.

Here the CDR3 reads CASSLWASGANVLTF. The J gene is TRBJ2-6, the V gene TRBV5-1. Germline lookup yields CDR1 SGHRS and CDR2 YFSETQ. The CDR3 runs 15 residues. The variable domain in full, with the rest retrieved from reference TRBV5-1 and TRBJ2-6, is KAGVTQTPRYLIKTRGQQVTLSCSPISGHRSVSWYQQTPGQGLQFLFEYFSETQRNKGNFPGRFSGRQFSNSRSEMNVSTLELGDSALYLCASSLWASGANVLTFGAGSRLTVL.

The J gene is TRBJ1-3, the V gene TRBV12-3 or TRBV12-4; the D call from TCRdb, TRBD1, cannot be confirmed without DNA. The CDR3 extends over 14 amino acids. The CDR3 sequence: CASRRTGTGNTIYF.

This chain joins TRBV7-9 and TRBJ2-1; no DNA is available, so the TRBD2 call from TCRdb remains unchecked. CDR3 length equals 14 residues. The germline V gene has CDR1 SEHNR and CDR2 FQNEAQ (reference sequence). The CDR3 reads CASSQKRAYNEQFF.

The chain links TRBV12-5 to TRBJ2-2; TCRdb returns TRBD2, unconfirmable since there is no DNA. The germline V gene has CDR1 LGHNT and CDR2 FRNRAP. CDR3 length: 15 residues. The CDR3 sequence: CASLLAGGRTGELFF.

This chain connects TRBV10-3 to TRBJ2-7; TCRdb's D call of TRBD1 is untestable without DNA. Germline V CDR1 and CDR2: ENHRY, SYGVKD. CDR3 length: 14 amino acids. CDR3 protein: CATNGQGGPYEQYF.

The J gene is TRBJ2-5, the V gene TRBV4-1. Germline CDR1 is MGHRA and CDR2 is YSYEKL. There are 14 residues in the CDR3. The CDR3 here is CASSQDGVFETQYF.

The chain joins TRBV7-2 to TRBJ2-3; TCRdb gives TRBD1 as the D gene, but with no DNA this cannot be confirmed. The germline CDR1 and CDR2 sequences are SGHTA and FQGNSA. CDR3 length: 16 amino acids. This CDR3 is CASSPGVVLSTDTQYF.

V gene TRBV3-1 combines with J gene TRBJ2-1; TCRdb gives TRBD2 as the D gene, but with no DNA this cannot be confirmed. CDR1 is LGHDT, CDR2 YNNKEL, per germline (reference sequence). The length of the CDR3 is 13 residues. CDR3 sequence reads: CASSGPLAPEQFF.

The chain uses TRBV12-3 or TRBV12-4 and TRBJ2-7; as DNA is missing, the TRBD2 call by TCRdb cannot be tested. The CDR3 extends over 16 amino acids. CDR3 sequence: CASSPEVVQSSYEQYF.

CDR3 sequence reads: CSARIRDAVAEGYGYTF. This sequence joins TRBV20-1 and TRBJ1-2; TCRdb's D call of TRBD1 is untestable without DNA. Per germline, CDR1 DFQATT and CDR2 SNEGSKA (reference sequence). The CDR3 length is 17 residues.

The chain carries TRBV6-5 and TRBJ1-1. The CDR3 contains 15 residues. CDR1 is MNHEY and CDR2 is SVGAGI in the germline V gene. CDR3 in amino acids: CASSYSGLGVGEAFF.

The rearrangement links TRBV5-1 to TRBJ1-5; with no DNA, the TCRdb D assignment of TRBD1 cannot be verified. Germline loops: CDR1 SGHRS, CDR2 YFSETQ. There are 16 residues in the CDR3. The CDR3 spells CASSMTGGGSNQPQHF.

CDR3 region: CSRDRGRNEKLFF. V gene TRBV29-1 combines with J gene TRBJ1-4; TCRdb's D gene call, TRBD1, goes unchecked for lack of DNA. The CDR3 runs 13 residues. CDR1 is SQVTM, CDR2 ANQGSEA, per germline.

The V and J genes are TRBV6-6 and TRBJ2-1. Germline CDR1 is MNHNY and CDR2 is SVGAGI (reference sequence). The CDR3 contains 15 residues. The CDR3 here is CASSSLVSTYNEQFF.

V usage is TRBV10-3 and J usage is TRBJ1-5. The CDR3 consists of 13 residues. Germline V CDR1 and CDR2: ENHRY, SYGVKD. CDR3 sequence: CAEAAGPNQPQHF.

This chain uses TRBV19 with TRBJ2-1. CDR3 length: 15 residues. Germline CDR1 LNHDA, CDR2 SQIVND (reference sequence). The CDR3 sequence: CASSIAGAFYNEQFF.

This CDR3 is CASSPGTSMFEQYF. The chain employs TRBV12-3 or TRBV12-4 and TRBJ2-7; absent DNA, TCRdb's TRBD2 call cannot be checked. The CDR3 is 14 residues long.

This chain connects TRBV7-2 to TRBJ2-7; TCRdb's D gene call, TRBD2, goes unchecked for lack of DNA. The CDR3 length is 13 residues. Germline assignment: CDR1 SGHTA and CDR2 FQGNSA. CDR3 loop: CASSSSGGNEQYF.

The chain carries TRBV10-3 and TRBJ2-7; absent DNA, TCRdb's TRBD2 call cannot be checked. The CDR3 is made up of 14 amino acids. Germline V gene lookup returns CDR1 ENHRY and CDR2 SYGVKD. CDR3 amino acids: CAIRVREWDYEQYF.

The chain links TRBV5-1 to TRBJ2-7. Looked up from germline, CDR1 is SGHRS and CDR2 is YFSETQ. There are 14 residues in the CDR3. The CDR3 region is CASSSSRISSEQYF.

CDR3 protein: CASSQEGGRRAGELFF. V usage is TRBV4-2 and J usage is TRBJ2-2; TCRdb's D call, TRBD2, is unchecked because there is no DNA. Germline V lookup: CDR1 LGHNA, CDR2 YNFKEQ. The CDR3 is 16 residues long.